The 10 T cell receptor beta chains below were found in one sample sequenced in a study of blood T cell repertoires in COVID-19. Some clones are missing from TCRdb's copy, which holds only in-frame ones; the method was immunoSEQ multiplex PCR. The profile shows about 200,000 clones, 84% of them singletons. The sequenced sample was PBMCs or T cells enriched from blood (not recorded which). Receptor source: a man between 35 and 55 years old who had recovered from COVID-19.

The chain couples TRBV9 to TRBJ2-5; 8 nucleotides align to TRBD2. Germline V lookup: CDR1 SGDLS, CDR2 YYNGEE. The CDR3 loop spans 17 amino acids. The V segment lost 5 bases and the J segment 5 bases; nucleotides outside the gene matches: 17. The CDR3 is CASSQHKSGLETETQYF. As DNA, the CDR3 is TGTGCCAGCAGTCAGCATAAGTCGGGACTAGAGACGGAGACCCAGTACTTC.

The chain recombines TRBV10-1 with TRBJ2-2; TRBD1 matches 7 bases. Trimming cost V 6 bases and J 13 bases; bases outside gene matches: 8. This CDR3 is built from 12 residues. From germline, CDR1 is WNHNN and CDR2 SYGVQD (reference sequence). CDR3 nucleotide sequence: TGCGCCAGCAGCTACGACAGGGACGGGCTGTTTTTT. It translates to CASSYDRDGLFF.

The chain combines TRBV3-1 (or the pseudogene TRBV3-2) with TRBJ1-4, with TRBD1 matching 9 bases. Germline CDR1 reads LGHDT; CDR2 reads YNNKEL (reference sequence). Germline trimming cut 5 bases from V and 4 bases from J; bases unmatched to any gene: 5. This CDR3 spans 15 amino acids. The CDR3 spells CASSGGQGLNEKLFF. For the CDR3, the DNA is TGTGCCAGCAGCGGAGGACAGGGGCTTAATGAAAAACTGTTTTTT.

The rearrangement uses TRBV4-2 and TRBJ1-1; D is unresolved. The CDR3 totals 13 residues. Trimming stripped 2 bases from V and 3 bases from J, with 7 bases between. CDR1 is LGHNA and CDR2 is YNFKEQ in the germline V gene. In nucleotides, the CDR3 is TGTGCCAGCAGCCAACGGTCTCACACTGAAGCTTTCTTT. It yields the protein CASSQRSHTEAFF.

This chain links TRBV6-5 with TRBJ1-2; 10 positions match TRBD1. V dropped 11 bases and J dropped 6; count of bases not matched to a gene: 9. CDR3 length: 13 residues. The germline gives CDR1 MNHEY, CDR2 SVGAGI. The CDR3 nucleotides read TGTGCCTCCCATTTCGGGACAGGGGATGGCTACACCTTC. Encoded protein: CASHFGTGDGYTF.

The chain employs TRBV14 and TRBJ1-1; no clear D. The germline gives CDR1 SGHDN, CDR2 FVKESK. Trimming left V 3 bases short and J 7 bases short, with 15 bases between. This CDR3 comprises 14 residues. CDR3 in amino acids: CASSQARMEDEAFF. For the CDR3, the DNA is TGTGCCAGCAGCCAGGCTAGGATGGAGGATGAAGCTTTCTTT.

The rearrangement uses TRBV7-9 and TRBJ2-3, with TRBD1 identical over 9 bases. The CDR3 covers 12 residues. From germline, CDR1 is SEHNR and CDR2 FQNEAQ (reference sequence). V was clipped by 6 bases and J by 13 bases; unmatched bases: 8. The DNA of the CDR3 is TGTGCCAGCAGTGGGGCCGGGACAGGGAAGTATTTT. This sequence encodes CASSGAGTGKYF.

Here the CDR3 DNA reads TGTGCCAGCAGCCAATATGGCGGGGGGGCGAACACCGGGGAGCTGTTTTTT. It codes for CASSQYGGGANTGELFF. J is TRBJ2-2 and V is TRBV3-1 (or the pseudogene TRBV3-2); 9 positions agree with TRBD2. Germline assignment: CDR1 LGHDT and CDR2 YNNKEL (reference sequence). Unmatched junction bases numbered 4, after V lost 2 bases and J lost 0 bases. The CDR3 is 17 amino acids.

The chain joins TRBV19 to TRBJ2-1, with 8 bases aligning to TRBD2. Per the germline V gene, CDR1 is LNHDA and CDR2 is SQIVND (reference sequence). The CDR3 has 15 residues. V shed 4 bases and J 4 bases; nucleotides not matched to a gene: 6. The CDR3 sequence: CASSTMGGGYNEQFF. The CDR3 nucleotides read TGTGCCAGTAGTACTATGGGCGGGGGGTACAATGAGCAGTTCTTC.

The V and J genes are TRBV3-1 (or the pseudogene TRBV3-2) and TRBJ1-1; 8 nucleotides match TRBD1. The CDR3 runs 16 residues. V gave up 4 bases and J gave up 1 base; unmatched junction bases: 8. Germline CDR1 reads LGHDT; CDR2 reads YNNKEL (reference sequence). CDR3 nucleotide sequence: TGTGCCAGCAGCCGTATGCTAACAGGGGGGAACACTGAAGCTTTCTTT. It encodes CASSRMLTGGNTEAFF.